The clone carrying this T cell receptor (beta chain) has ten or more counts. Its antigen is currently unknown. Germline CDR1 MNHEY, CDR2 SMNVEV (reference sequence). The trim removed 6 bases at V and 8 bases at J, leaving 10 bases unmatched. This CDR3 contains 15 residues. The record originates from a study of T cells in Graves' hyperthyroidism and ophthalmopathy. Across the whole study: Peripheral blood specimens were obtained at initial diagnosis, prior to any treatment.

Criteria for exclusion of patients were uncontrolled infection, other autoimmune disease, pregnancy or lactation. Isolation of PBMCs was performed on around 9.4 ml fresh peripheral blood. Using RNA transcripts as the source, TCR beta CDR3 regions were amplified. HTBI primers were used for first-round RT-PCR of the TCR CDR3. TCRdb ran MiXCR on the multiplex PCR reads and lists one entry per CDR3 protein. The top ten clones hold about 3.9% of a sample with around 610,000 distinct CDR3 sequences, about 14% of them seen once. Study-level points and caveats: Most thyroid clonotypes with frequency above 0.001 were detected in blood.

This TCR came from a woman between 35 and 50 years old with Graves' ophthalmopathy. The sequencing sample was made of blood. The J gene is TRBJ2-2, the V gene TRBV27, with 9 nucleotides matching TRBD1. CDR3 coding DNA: TGTGCCAGCAGACTTGGGACAGGGAGGGGTGGGGAGCTGTTTTTT. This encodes CASRLGTGRGGELFF.